These T cell receptor beta chains were read from a single sample in a study of OX40 agonist ivuxolimab in advanced cancers. The data were produced by immunoSEQ multiplex PCR, yet TCRdb's version contains in-frame clones alone and is incomplete. The sample contains more than 55,000 clones, more than 65% of which appear only once. The sample here was CD4+ or CD8+ T cells sorted from blood, taken in a trial of the OX40 agonist ivuxolimab. All receptors come from an adult with an advanced solid tumor such as melanoma, head and neck, liver or kidney cancer. CDR3s include the opening cysteine and the closing phenylalanine or tryptophan. The order of the fields is CDR3 length, clone size, V gene, D gene, J gene, CDR3 DNA, CDR3 protein. A D gene is named only where the DNA matches it firmly. Size is stated for part of the rows, as once, few or many counts, or as a class when the clone is expanded.

>11|-|TRBV5-6|-|TRBJ1-2
TGTGCCAGCAGCTTGGACTATGGCTACACCTTC
CASSLDYGYTF
>12|-|TRBV10-2|-|TRBJ1-4
TGCGCCAGCAGTGACAGGGGTGAAAAACTGTTTTTT
CASSDRGEKLFF
>13|-|TRBV19|-|TRBJ2-7
TGTGCCAGTAGTTCGCTCCAGGTCAACGAGCAGTACTTC
CASSSLQVNEQYF
>11|-|TRBV5-4|-|TRBJ2-1
TGTGCCAGCAGCTTGGTGGGGCAGCAGTTCTTC
CASSLVGQQFF
>17|-|TRBV7-2|TRBD2|TRBJ2-5
TGTGCCAGCAGCTTAGCGACTAGCGGGAGGGGGGTTTGGACCCAGTACTTC
CASSLATSGRGVWTQYF
>13|-|TRBV6-1|-|TRBJ2-3
TGTGCCAGCAGTGAACAACGGGGGGATACGCAGTATTTT
CASSEQRGDTQYF
>18|-|TRBV2|-|TRBJ1-3
TGTGCCAGCATCCGGGCCCCAGAAAGAGACAGCTCTGGAAACACCATATATTTT
CASIRAPERDSSGNTIYF
>15|-|TRBV5-6|-|TRBJ2-7
TGTGCCAGCAGCTTGAGGCAGGGGTACTCCTACGAGCAGTACTTC
CASSLRQGYSYEQYF
>13|-|TRBV7-2|-|TRBJ2-3
TGTGCCAGCAGCTTAGCGTTCACAGATACGCAGTATTTT
CASSLAFTDTQYF
>12|-|TRBV5-1|-|TRBJ2-7
TGCGCCAGCAGCTTGCACACGGCCGAGCAGTACTTC
CASSLHTAEQYF
>13|-|TRBV28|-|TRBJ2-5
TGTGCCAGCAGGGAAGGGCTTTGGAAGACCCAGTACTTC
CASREGLWKTQYF
>16|-|TRBV5-4|TRBD2|TRBJ2-1
TGTGCCAGCAGCTTGGGTGGTAGCGGGCTTTACAATGAGCAGTTCTTC
CASSLGGSGLYNEQFF
>16|-|TRBV19|TRBD1|TRBJ2-3
TGTGCCAGTAGTAGAAGTGGGGACAGGGGGCGAGATACGCAGTATTTT
CASSRSGDRGRDTQYF
>11|-|TRBV10-3|-|TRBJ2-1
TGTGCCATCAGTGTGGGGGTCGAACAGTTCTTC
CAISVGVEQFF
>14|-|TRBV6-6|-|TRBJ2-5
TGTGCCAGCAGTTACTCCACGAATAGGGGGACCCAGTACTTC
CASSYSTNRGTQYF
>13|-|TRBV19|-|TRBJ2-3
TGTGCCAGTAGTGACCGGCCCAAAGATACGCAGTATTTT
CASSDRPKDTQYF
>14|-|TRBV28|-|TRBJ2-2
TGTGCCAGCAGTTTTATTGGTATCACCGGGGAGCTGTTTTTT
CASSFIGITGELFF
>12|-|TRBV6-1|-|TRBJ2-5
TGTGCCAGCAGTGTACAGGTGCGGACCCAGTACTTC
CASSVQVRTQYF
>13|-|TRBV7-8|-|TRBJ2-1
TGTGCCAGCAGCTTCCAGGAGGGCTATGAGCAGTTCTTC
CASSFQEGYEQFF
>14|-|TRBV6-1|-|TRBJ2-7
TGTGCCAGCAAGGGTCACAGGCAGGCCTACGAGCAGTACTTC
CASKGHRQAYEQYF
>16|-|TRBV9|-|TRBJ1-2
TGTGCCAGCAGCCCTAAACCGGACAGTCGGCCAAATGGCTACACCTTC
CASSPKPDSRPNGYTF
>15|-|TRBV19|-|TRBJ1-1
TGTGCCAGTAGTATAGATCTAGGAACACGCCCTGAAGCTTTCTTT
CASSIDLGTRPEAFF
>16|-|TRBV5-1|TRBD2|TRBJ2-5
TGCGCCAGCAGCCCGACGACTAGCGGGCCTCAAGAGACCCAGTACTTC
CASSPTTSGPQETQYF
>14|-|TRBV7-2|TRBD1|TRBJ1-2
TGTGCCAGCAGCGACAGGGCTGTAAACTATGGCTACACCTTC
CASSDRAVNYGYTF
>12|-|TRBV6-1|TRBD1|TRBJ2-7
TGTGCCAGCGGGGACAGGGGGTACGAGCAGTACTTC
CASGDRGYEQYF
>17|-|TRBV6-1|-|TRBJ2-5
TGTGCCAGCAGTGAAGACATAGCGGCAGCGAAAAAAGAGACCCAGTACTTC
CASSEDIAAAKKETQYF
>16|-|TRBV6-5|-|TRBJ2-1
TGTGCCAGCAGTTGGTTCCGGGACCAGACCTACAATGAGCAGTTCTTC
CASSWFRDQTYNEQFF
>16|-|TRBV28|TRBD2|TRBJ2-1
TGTGCCAGCAGACCAAGCGGGAGAGGCACCTACAATGAGCAGTTCTTC
CASRPSGRGTYNEQFF
>15|-|TRBV18|-|TRBJ2-2
TGTGCCAGCTCACCACTGGCGGAGCACACCGGGGAGCTGTTTTTT
CASSPLAEHTGELFF
>16|-|TRBV5-1|TRBD2|TRBJ2-3
TGCGCCAGCAGTCAAGGGACTAGCGGGGGGGCAGATACGCAGTATTTT
CASSQGTSGGADTQYF
>16|-|TRBV29-1|TRBD2|TRBJ2-1
TGCAGCGTTGAGACTGGCGGGGGATCCTCCTACAATGAGCAGTTCTTC
CSVETGGGSSYNEQFF
>15|-|TRBV6-5|-|TRBJ1-2
TGTGCCAGCAGCGGCCCCGAGACCCGGGCATATGGCTACACCTTC
CASSGPETRAYGYTF
>14|-|TRBV5-1|TRBD1|TRBJ1-6
TGCGCCAGCAGCTTGGGACAGGGGAATTCACCCCTCCACTTT
CASSLGQGNSPLHF
>14|-|TRBV5-4|-|TRBJ2-7
TGTGCCAGCAGGCCGGGGCTAGACTCCTACGAGCAGTACTTC
CASRPGLDSYEQYF
>16|-|TRBV30|-|TRBJ2-1
TGTGCCTGGAGTGGGCTCGGGGCTAGCGATCACAATGAGCAGTTCTTC
CAWSGLGASDHNEQFF
>15|few|TRBV7-2|TRBD2|TRBJ2-7
TGTGCCAGCAGCCCGGGGACTAGTAGCTCCTACGAGCAGTACTTC
CASSPGTSSSYEQYF
>14|few|TRBV7-9|-|TRBJ2-5
TGTGCCAGCAGCTTAGAACCCCTAGGGGAGACCCAGTACTTC
CASSLEPLGETQYF
>15|-|TRBV4-3|-|TRBJ1-2
TGCGCCAGCAGCCAATCCCGAGGGGGGGCAGGGGGCTACACCTTC
CASSQSRGGAGGYTF
>12|-|TRBV28|TRBD1|TRBJ1-2
TGTGCCAGCGACAGGGGAAGGTATGGCTACACCTTC
CASDRGRYGYTF
>13|-|TRBV6-6|TRBD2|TRBJ2-7
TGTGCCAGCAGGACCGGGACTAGCTACGAGCAGTACTTC
CASRTGTSYEQYF
>15|-|TRBV5-3|-|TRBJ2-7
TGTGCCAGAAGTTACTCCCGCGGGGTGTTCTACGAGCAGTACTTC
CARSYSRGVFYEQYF
>14|-|TRBV6-4|TRBD2|TRBJ2-5
TGTGCCAGCAGTCGGGGGGGCCTCCAAGAGACCCAGTACTTC
CASSRGGLQETQYF
>13|-|TRBV7-9|-|TRBJ2-7
TGTGCCAGCAGCTCGACCTCGTCCTACGAGCAGTACTTC
CASSSTSSYEQYF
>14|-|TRBV5-6|-|TRBJ1-3
TGTGCCAGCAGCTTAGGGCAGGCTGGAAACACCATATATTTT
CASSLGQAGNTIYF
>14|-|TRBV9|-|TRBJ2-7
TGTGCCAGCAGCCCTTATCTCGGCAATAACGAGCAGTACTTC
CASSPYLGNNEQYF
>13|-|TRBV5-5|-|TRBJ1-1
TGTGCCAGCAGCACCCCGGGACCCCAGGTAGCTTTCTTT
CASSTPGPQVAFF
>16|-|TRBV5-1|-|TRBJ2-3
TGCGCCAGCAGTGGTGTACTAGCCCACAGCACAGATACGCAGTATTTT
CASSGVLAHSTDTQYF
>15|-|TRBV11-2|TRBD2|TRBJ2-5
TGTGCCAGCAGCTTAGCGGGACTAGAGGTTGAGACCCAGTACTTC
CASSLAGLEVETQYF
>12|once|TRBV28|-|TRBJ2-7
TGTGCCAGCAGTAAGCGGAACTACGAGCAGTACTTC
CASSKRNYEQYF
>15|-|TRBV19|TRBD1|TRBJ1-2
TGTGCCAGTAGTATGCGGCAGGGGGGTAACTATGGCTACACCTTC
CASSMRQGGNYGYTF
>14|-|TRBV18|-|TRBJ2-7
TGTGCCAGCTCAGGGGGGCCTTACCCCTACGAGCAGTACTTC
CASSGGPYPYEQYF
>16|-|TRBV11-2|TRBD2|TRBJ2-3
TGTGCCAGCAGCTTAGTGGCGGGAGGCAGCACAGATACGCAGTATTTT
CASSLVAGGSTDTQYF
>14|once|TRBV27|TRBD2|TRBJ2-1
TGTGCCAGCACCATTTCGGGACTAGCGGGGCGGCGGTTCTTC
CASTISGLAGRRFF